Included here is one T cell receptor beta chain sequence, with context. The antigen is undetermined. Cell sorting via CD45RO/CCR7/CD25/CD127/CD95/CD27 was performed to obtain CD4+ naive, central memory, regulatory and stem cell-like memory cells. The sample originates from a study of beta chain features in type 1 diabetes. What was sequenced were expressed TCRB transcripts, since all of the isolated RNA had been reverse transcribed. Sequenced by immunoSEQ multiplex PCR; TCRdb stores in-frame clones only, minus some. The table has fewer than 400,000 clones, roughly a tenth seen once. Looked up from germline, CDR1 is SGHAT and CDR2 is FQNNGV. The CDR3 sequence is 17 residues long. V gave up 4 bases and J gave up 8 bases; unmatched junction bases: 14. General study findings and limits: Unsettled here was the matter of whether HLA type influences TCRB rearrangement. The naive, central memory and Treg TCRB repertoires looked more alike in patients than they did in healthy donors. Moderately but significantly shorter TCRB CDR3s were found in Type 1 diabetes patients in all four CD4+ subsets. Cells carrying high TCR expression could end up over-represented when cDNA is sequenced.

This chain uses TRBV11-2 with TRBJ2-1; 10 nucleotides align to TRBD1. The TCR sequence derives from a man aged 25-40 years with type 1 diabetes. The sample comprised central memory CD4+ T cells from blood. CDR3 residues: CASSWGQGLASIDEQFF. The CDR3 DNA sequence: TGTGCCAGCAGCTGGGGACAGGGGCTGGCTTCCATCGATGAGCAGTTCTTC.